This is a list of T cell receptor beta chains from one sample in a study of blood T cell repertoires in COVID-19. The table came from immunoSEQ multiplex PCR; TCRdb's copy has only in-frame clones and leaves some out. The sample has about 250,000 clones, around 87% seen once; the top ten hold about 1.6%. The sequencing sample was made of PBMCs or T cells enriched from blood (not recorded which). These receptors were taken from a woman aged 45-60 years who had recovered from COVID-19. CDR3s include the opening cysteine and the closing phenylalanine or tryptophan. Fields, in order: clone size, J gene, D gene, V gene, CDR3 DNA, CDR3 protein. A D gene is named only where the DNA matches it firmly. Only some rows state a clone size, as once, few, many or a class for expanded clones.

clone size: -
J gene: TRBJ2-3
D gene: -
V gene: TRBV24-1
CDR3 DNA: TGTGCCACCAGTGATAGGGGGAAGCGGCTAACTAGCACAGATACGCAGTATTTT
CDR3 protein: CATSDRGKRLTSTDTQYF

clone size: -
J gene: TRBJ1-6
D gene: -
V gene: TRBV18
CDR3 DNA: TGTGCCAGCTCACCACCGGGTGGGAGCTCCTATAATTCACCCCTCCACTTT
CDR3 protein: CASSPPGGSSYNSPLHF

clone size: -
J gene: TRBJ1-1
D gene: -
V gene: TRBV13
CDR3 DNA: TGTGCCAGCAGCCCCCGCCAGGGGACTGAAGCTTTCTTT
CDR3 protein: CASSPRQGTEAFF

clone size: -
J gene: TRBJ2-7
D gene: TRBD2
V gene: TRBV5-1
CDR3 DNA: TGCGCCAGCAGCGAACTAGCGGGAGGGCCCTACGAGCAGTACTTC
CDR3 protein: CASSELAGGPYEQYF

clone size: -
J gene: TRBJ2-3
D gene: TRBD2
V gene: TRBV7-9
CDR3 DNA: TGTGCCAGCAGCTTAGCCTTCTCCGGGACTAGCGTCGATACGCAGTATTTT
CDR3 protein: CASSLAFSGTSVDTQYF

clone size: -
J gene: TRBJ1-1
D gene: -
V gene: TRBV27
CDR3 DNA: TGTGCCAGCAGTTTAGCGGTGTCATCTTCTGAAGCTTTCTTT
CDR3 protein: CASSLAVSSSEAFF

clone size: few
J gene: TRBJ2-1
D gene: -
V gene: TRBV12-5
CDR3 DNA: TGTGCTAGTGGTTTGACCCCTCCCGGCAATGAGCAGTTCTTC
CDR3 protein: CASGLTPPGNEQFF

clone size: -
J gene: TRBJ1-1
D gene: -
V gene: TRBV7-2
CDR3 DNA: TGTGCCAGCAGCTTAGGACGACAGCACACTGAAGCTTTCTTT
CDR3 protein: CASSLGRQHTEAFF

clone size: few
J gene: TRBJ1-2
D gene: TRBD1
V gene: TRBV19
CDR3 DNA: TGTGCCAGTACCGCGACAGGGGGCAACTATGGCTACACCTTC
CDR3 protein: CASTATGGNYGYTF

clone size: -
J gene: TRBJ2-3
D gene: TRBD2
V gene: TRBV4-2
CDR3 DNA: TGTGCCAGCAGCCTCGATAGGACTAGCGGTTATAGCACAGATACGCAGTATTTT
CDR3 protein: CASSLDRTSGYSTDTQYF

clone size: -
J gene: TRBJ1-1
D gene: TRBD1
V gene: TRBV10-2
CDR3 DNA: TGCGCCAGCAGTGAGACAGGGGTCCTTGAAGCTTTCTTT
CDR3 protein: CASSETGVLEAFF

clone size: -
J gene: TRBJ2-1
D gene: TRBD2
V gene: TRBV7-6
CDR3 DNA: TGTGCCAGCAGCTTAGGGGCTAGCGGGGTGGGTGAGCAGTTCTTC
CDR3 protein: CASSLGASGVGEQFF

clone size: -
J gene: TRBJ2-3
D gene: TRBD2
V gene: TRBV24-1
CDR3 DNA: TGTGCCACCAGTGAGCCTGGACTAGCGGGAGGGGCTACGCAGTATTTT
CDR3 protein: CATSEPGLAGGATQYF

clone size: -
J gene: TRBJ2-7
D gene: TRBD2
V gene: TRBV10-3
CDR3 DNA: TGTGCCATTCGACTAGCGGGAGAAGGGTACGAGCAGTACTTC
CDR3 protein: CAIRLAGEGYEQYF

clone size: -
J gene: TRBJ2-7
D gene: TRBD1
V gene: TRBV7-8
CDR3 DNA: TGTGCCAGCAGCTTAGCCACAGGGGTCCAACACGAGCAGTACTTC
CDR3 protein: CASSLATGVQHEQYF

clone size: -
J gene: TRBJ2-3
D gene: -
V gene: TRBV2
CDR3 DNA: TGTGCCAGCAGCCCCAGAGCGGGTTGGGGCACAGATACGCAGTATTTT
CDR3 protein: CASSPRAGWGTDTQYF

clone size: -
J gene: TRBJ2-7
D gene: TRBD2
V gene: TRBV6-5
CDR3 DNA: TGTGCCAGCAGTTACGTGGGGACTAAGGGCTACGAGCAGTACTTC
CDR3 protein: CASSYVGTKGYEQYF